This T cell receptor beta chain was sequenced during a study of cytotoxic CD8 clonotypes in ibrutinib-treated CLL. General observations from the study: Patients with sustained remission and those progressing were sampled at differing times.

The table came from immunoSEQ multiplex PCR; TCRdb's copy has only in-frame clones and leaves some out. The top ten clones hold about 33% of a sample with 97,000 or so clones, approximately 82% of them seen once. Germline CDR1 is SEHNR and CDR2 is FQNEAQ (reference sequence). The V and J ends lost 1 base and 7 bases respectively, with 10 bases between them. CDR3 length: 13 residues. Turning to this clone: What it recognizes is unknown.

This clonotype was obtained from a human donor with chronic lymphocytic leukemia. This chain uses TRBV7-9 with TRBJ1-2; D is uncertain. The sequencing used PBMCs, collected after 12 months of ibrutinib treatment. CDR3 sequence: CASSLDPSGGYTF. CDR3 DNA: TGTGCCAGCAGCTTAGACCCCTCAGGTGGCTACACCTTC. The full variable domain, rest sourced from reference TRBV7-9 and TRBJ1-2, is DTGVSQNPRHKITKRGQNVTFRCDPISEHNRLYWYRQTLGQGPEFLTYFQNEAQLEKSRLLSDRFSAERPKGSFSTLEIQRTEQGDSAMYLCASSLDPSGGYTFGSGTRLTVV.